This entry lists 17 T cell receptor beta chains sequenced from one sample in a study of T-cell reconstitution after alpha-beta-depleted transplantation in children. The TCRbeta library was prepared with unique molecular identifiers. TCRdb re-analysed the PCR reads in MiXCR, keeping a single row per CDR3 protein. The sample includes about 540,000 distinct CDR3 sequences, 15% to 20% of them seen just once. The sample here was PBMCs from the stem cell graft donor, taken from the stem cell graft. These receptors were collected from a human donor who donated a stem cell graft to a child with acute lymphoblastic leukemia.

This clonotype came up many times. The rearrangement joins TRBV7-6 to TRBJ2-1; D might be TRBD1 (5 bases). This CDR3 contains 11 residues. Germline assignment: CDR1 SGHVS and CDR2 FNYEAQ. Between the trimmed V and J ends, which lost 3 bases and 10 bases, there was a span of 7 bases. CDR3 DNA: TGTGCCAGCAGCTTGGGGCGGGAGCAGTTCTTC. This sequence encodes CASSLGREQFF.

V gene TRBV3-1 combines with J gene TRBJ2-1; D uncertain. This CDR3 is built from 15 residues. Germline V lookup: CDR1 LGHDT, CDR2 YNNKEL (reference sequence). Deletions cut 0 bases from V and 4 bases from J, with 10 bases between. CDR3 sequence (DNA): TGTGCCAGCAGCCAAGAAGTGGGCAATTACAATGAGCAGTTCTTC. Its translation: CASSQEVGNYNEQFF.

The chain recombines TRBV10-3 with TRBJ2-1, with D hard to call. The CDR3 has 12 residues. Germline V gives CDR1 ENHRY, CDR2 SYGVKD. V was clipped by 9 bases and J by 6 bases, with 12 bases between them. In DNA, the CDR3 is TGTGCCATAAGTCTCTCGTCCAATGAGCAGTTCTTC. It yields the protein CAISLSSNEQFF.

The chain recombines TRBV12-3 or TRBV12-4 with TRBJ1-2; TRBD1 is a possible D gene (5 bases). There are 12 residues in the CDR3. V lost 4 bases, J lost 7 bases, and 10 bases lay in between. The CDR3 region has the DNA TGTGCCAGCAGTTCAGGGACCGGTGGCTACACCTTC. As protein: CASSSGTGGYTF.

This clonotype was seen only once. This chain connects TRBV12-3 or TRBV12-4 to TRBJ2-5; D might be TRBD2 (6 bases). CDR3 length equals 15 residues. Trimming pared 6 bases from V and 4 bases from J, leaving 18 bases between. The CDR3 protein is CASSPGGSPVETQYF. The CDR3 region has the DNA TGTGCCAGCAGCCCTGGGGGGAGTCCTGTAGAGACCCAGTACTTC.

In DNA form, the CDR3 reads TGTGCCAGCAGTGAGATGGGGGGAAGCAATCAGCCCCAGCATTTT. This translates into CASSEMGGSNQPQHF. V and J are TRBV6-1 and TRBJ1-5, with D maybe TRBD1 (5 bases). The V end was cut by 3 bases, the J end by 1 base, with 10 bases between. The CDR3 totals 15 residues. Germline values: CDR1 MNHNS, CDR2 SASEGT.

The chain is built from TRBV18 and TRBJ2-1; D is tentatively TRBD1 or TRBD2 (5 bases each). The CDR3 consists of 13 residues. Germline V gives CDR1 KGHSH, CDR2 LQKENI. Trimming stripped 3 bases from V and 6 bases from J, with 9 bases between. The CDR3 DNA sequence: TGTGCCAGCTCACCGGGGGTTGGCAATGAGCAGTTCTTC. This gives the protein CASSPGVGNEQFF.

This clonotype showed up just a few times. The chain couples TRBV4-1 to TRBJ1-5, with D perhaps TRBD1 (5 bases). Trimming pared 0 bases from V and 4 bases from J, leaving 10 bases between. This CDR3 region has 15 residues. CDR1 MGHRA and CDR2 YSYEKL come from the germline V gene. CDR3 residues: CASSQDQGTNQPQHF. The CDR3 coding sequence is TGCGCCAGCAGCCAAGATCAGGGAACGAATCAGCCCCAGCATTTT.

There are a few counts of this clonotype. The V and J genes are TRBV12-3 or TRBV12-4 and TRBJ2-7; D uncertain. V dropped 8 bases and J dropped 2 bases, with 13 bases sitting between them. The CDR3 has 13 residues. The CDR3 protein is CASRPGSTYEQYF. The CDR3 region has the DNA TGTGCCAGCCGACCGGGCTCCACCTACGAGCAGTACTTC.

This clonotype was found a few times. The J gene is TRBJ2-1, the V gene TRBV12-3 or TRBV12-4; TRBD2 matches at 8 bases. This CDR3 is built from 12 residues. Trimming removed 5 bases from V and 12 bases from J; junction bases left unmatched: 6. CDR3 sequence (DNA): TGTGCCAGCAGTGCCGGGGGGGGTTGGCAGTTCTTC. It encodes CASSAGGGWQFF.

This clonotype was counted only a few times. The chain joins TRBV20-1 to TRBJ2-1, with 9 nucleotides matching TRBD2. Looked up from germline, CDR1 is DFQATT and CDR2 is SNEGSKA (reference sequence). The CDR3 contains 16 residues. V gave up 0 bases and J gave up 1 base; unmatched junction bases: 4. In DNA, the CDR3 is TGCAGTGCTAGAGAACTAGCGGGTACATCCTACAATGAGCAGTTCTTC. This sequence encodes CSARELAGTSYNEQFF.

This clonotype was observed a few times. The chain uses TRBV19 and TRBJ2-2; tentative D call: TRBD2 (6 bases). This CDR3 is built from 15 residues. The germline V and J ends were trimmed by 5 bases and 7 bases, with 17 bases remaining between them. Germline V CDR1 and CDR2: LNHDA, SQIVND (reference sequence). CDR3 coding DNA: TGTGCCAGTAGTTATTCACTAGCCGGAATCGGGGAGCTGTTTTTT. It specifies CASSYSLAGIGELFF.

This clonotype was detected a few times. V is TRBV30 and J is TRBJ1-1; weak D call: TRBD1 (6 bases). Deletions cut 4 bases from V and 0 bases from J, with 15 bases between. The CDR3 extends over 15 amino acids. Germline CDR1 GTSNPN, CDR2 SVGIG (reference sequence). DNA of the CDR3: TGTGCCTGGAACTTGGACAGCCATTTGAACACTGAAGCTTTCTTT. Residues: CAWNLDSHLNTEAFF.

The chain couples TRBV11-2 to TRBJ2-3; TRBD2 agrees at 7 bases. Losses at the gene ends were 6 bases for V and 0 bases for J; bases not matched to a gene: 9. The germline V gene has CDR1 SGHAT and CDR2 FQNNGV. The CDR3 is made up of 16 amino acids. CDR3 in DNA: TGTGCCAGCAGACCCGGGACTACGATTAGCACAGATACGCAGTATTTT. Translating it yields CASRPGTTISTDTQYF.

This clonotype was observed a few times. V and J are TRBV6-1 and TRBJ1-1; D unresolved. This CDR3 contains 13 residues. Germline CDR1 MNHNS, CDR2 SASEGT. The germline V and J ends were trimmed by 8 bases and 5 bases, with 15 bases remaining between them. The CDR3 nucleotides are TGTGCCAGCGCGTTAGAGGTTACTACTGAAGCTTTCTTT. Residues: CASALEVTTEAFF.

The gene calls are TRBV18 and TRBJ1-1; D is ambiguous. Between the trimmed V and J ends, which lost 0 bases and 0 bases, there was a span of 11 bases. This CDR3 is 16 amino acids long. The germline V gene encodes CDR1 KGHSH and CDR2 LQKENI. The CDR3 protein is CASSPPQNPMNTEAFF. CDR3 DNA sequence: TGTGCCAGCTCACCACCACAGAACCCCATGAACACTGAAGCTTTCTTT.

The chain has TRBV25-1 and TRBJ2-1, with D possibly TRBD1 on 5 matching bases. Germline V gene data show CDR1 as MGHDK and CDR2 as SYGVNS. This CDR3 spans 13 amino acids. The V end was cut by 6 bases, the J end by 3 bases, with 9 bases between. The CDR3 bases are TGTGCCAGCAGGGACACTCTCTACAATGAGCAGTTCTTC. It translates to CASRDTLYNEQFF.